This is a list of T cell receptor beta chains from one sample in a study of T cell repertoires in cytomegalovirus infection. MiXCR was run by TCRdb on the reads, yielding one entry per CDR3 protein. The table shows approximately 120,000 distinct CDR3 sequences, with around 30% occurring only once. These receptors lack a known antigen. Sequencing was performed on CD8+ T cells from cultured PBMCs, taken from culture after CMV antigen stimulation. These TCRs come from a human donor in good health (CMV status not recorded). Some clones in this sample may be carry-over from other donors' samples. CDR3s include the opening cysteine and the closing phenylalanine or tryptophan. The D gene is left open where the match is weak. A clone size is listed for some rows: how often the clone was seen (once, few, many), or a class if it is expanded.

D	size	J	V	DNA	CDR3
TRBD1	NA	TRBJ2-1	TRBV6-6	TGTGCCAGCAGTTATGCCAGGGGGTGGAAGAATGAGCAGTTCTTC	CASSYARGWKNEQFF
TRBD1	few	TRBJ2-1	TRBV7-6	TGTGCCAGCAGCCCCGACAGGGACAATGAGCAGTTCTTC	CASSPDRDNEQFF
NA	many	TRBJ2-2	TRBV24-1	TGTGCCACCGGGGACGGGGAGCTGTTTTTT	CATGDGELFF
NA	few	TRBJ2-2	TRBV12-3/TRBV12-4	TGTGCCAGCAGTTGGGACTTAAACACCGGGGAGCTGTTTTTT	CASSWDLNTGELFF
TRBD1	few	TRBJ2-3	TRBV24-1	TGTGCCACCAGTGACTCGGGACAGGACGTCACAGATACGCAGTATTTT	CATSDSGQDVTDTQYF
NA	NA	TRBJ1-2	TRBV29-1	TGCAGCGTTTGGACGGGGAACTATGGCTACACCTTC	CSVWTGNYGYTF
TRBD1	NA	TRBJ2-5	TRBV4-1	TGCGCCAGCAGCCAAGTCGGACAGGTGGAGACCCAGTACTTC	CASSQVGQVETQYF
TRBD2	NA	TRBJ2-1	TRBV7-9	TGTGCCAGCAGCGATACACTAGCGGGGAACAATGAGCAGTTCTTC	CASSDTLAGNNEQFF
TRBD2	NA	TRBJ2-4	TRBV7-9	TGTGCCAGCAGCCCCCTAGCGGGGGGGCCCATTCAGTACTTC	CASSPLAGGPIQYF
NA	NA	TRBJ2-7	TRBV7-9	TGTGCCAGCAGCTCGGGACGGTTGGGCGAGCAGTACTTC	CASSSGRLGEQYF
NA	few	TRBJ2-3	TRBV24-1	TGTGCCACCAGTGATTGGGAGACCACAGATACGCAGTATTTT	CATSDWETTDTQYF
NA	many	TRBJ1-1	TRBV7-9	TGTGCCAGCAGCGCAGAAGCTTTCTTT	CASSAEAFF
NA	few	TRBJ1-5	TRBV12-3/TRBV12-4	TGTGCCAGCAGTTTAGGCCCCCCGGGGGCGGATCAGCCCCAGCATTTT	CASSLGPPGADQPQHF
NA	NA	TRBJ2-7	TRBV7-6	TGTGCCAGCAGCTTAAATAGGGTTCTGGAGCAGTACTTC	CASSLNRVLEQYF